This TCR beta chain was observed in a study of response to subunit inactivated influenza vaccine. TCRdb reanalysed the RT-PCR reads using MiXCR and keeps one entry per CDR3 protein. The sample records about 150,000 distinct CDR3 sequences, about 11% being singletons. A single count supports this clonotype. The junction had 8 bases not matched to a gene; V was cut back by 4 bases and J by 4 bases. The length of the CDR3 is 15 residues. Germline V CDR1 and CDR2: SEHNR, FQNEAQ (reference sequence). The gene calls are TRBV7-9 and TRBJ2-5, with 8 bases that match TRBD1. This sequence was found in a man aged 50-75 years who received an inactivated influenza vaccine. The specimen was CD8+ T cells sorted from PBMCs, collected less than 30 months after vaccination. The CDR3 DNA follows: TGTGCCAGCAGCTACGGACAGGGTTGGGGAGAGACCCAGTACTTC. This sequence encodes CASSYGQGWGETQYF.